The 25 T cell receptor beta chains below come from one sample, sequenced in a study of blood T cell repertoires in COVID-19. Some clones are missing from TCRdb's copy, which holds only in-frame ones; the method was immunoSEQ multiplex PCR. This table has about 180,000 clones, about four fifths appearing once. Source material: peripheral blood. The receptors shown here come from a woman between 55 and 75 years old with COVID-19, enrolled during active disease.

The rearrangement links TRBV5-6 to TRBJ2-5; D might be TRBD2 (6 bases). Per germline, CDR1 SGHDT and CDR2 YYEEEE. The V and J ends lost 5 bases and 0 bases respectively, with 17 bases between them. This CDR3 region has 16 residues. The CDR3, as DNA: TGTGCCAGCAGGTTTGGGGCAGGGACTTACCAAGAGACCCAGTACTTC. Its translation is CASRFGAGTYQETQYF.

The chain combines TRBV6-6 with TRBJ2-7; a weak D match, TRBD2 (5 bases). The CDR3 loop spans 14 amino acids. Germline V gene sequence: CDR1 MNHNY, CDR2 SVGAGI (reference sequence). V was trimmed by 5 bases and J by 6 bases, leaving 17 bases between them. CDR3 nucleotide sequence: TGTGCCAGCAGTCCTGAGGGTGAGTCCGGCGAGCAGTACGTC. The encoded protein is CASSPEGESGEQYV.

This sequence joins TRBV2 and TRBJ2-1, with 9 bases identical to TRBD2. Germline loops: CDR1 SNHLY, CDR2 FYNNEI. V shed 7 bases, J shed 1 base, and the junction held 5 bases outside the gene matches. CDR3 length equals 15 residues. DNA of the CDR3: TGTGCCAGCAAGCTTCTAGCGGGGTCCTACAATGAGCAGTTCTTC. Translation: CASKLLAGSYNEQFF.

This clone was observed a few times. This chain links TRBV6-2 or TRBV6-3 with TRBJ1-5, with 12 bases that match TRBD1. Germline V CDR1 and CDR2: MNHEY, SVGEGT. CDR3 length: 16 amino acids. V lost 4 bases, J lost 1 base, and 2 bases stayed unmatched. The CDR3 DNA sequence: TGTGCCAGCAGTTGGGACAGGGGGCAAAGCAATCAGCCCCAGCATTTT. This sequence encodes CASSWDRGQSNQPQHF.

CDR3 DNA sequence: TGTGCCAGCAGCCGAACTAGCGGGGGGAGCACCGGGGAGCTGTTTTTT. Translation: CASSRTSGGSTGELFF. This rearrangement joins TRBV14 to TRBJ2-2; the match to TRBD2 covers 12 bases. Germline trimming cut 4 bases from V and 4 bases from J; bases unmatched to any gene: 4. There are 16 residues in the CDR3. Germline CDR1 SGHDN, CDR2 FVKESK.

This clone was counted once. The chain has TRBV9 and TRBJ2-1; D unresolved. V dropped 4 bases and J dropped 6 bases, with 14 bases sitting between them. Germline assignment: CDR1 SGDLS and CDR2 YYNGEE. The length of the CDR3 is 14 residues. CDR3 in DNA: TGTGCCAGCAGCCCGACGGAGACTGGCAATGAGCAGTTCTTC. Protein: CASSPTETGNEQFF.

This chain joins TRBV5-1 and TRBJ1-1; no definite D call. Germline loops: CDR1 SGHRS, CDR2 YFSETQ. The CDR3 covers 15 residues. V lost 0 bases and J 3 bases, leaving 12 bases between the germline ends. The CDR3 nucleotides are TGCGCCAGCAGCTTGGATGTCTCCCCGGACACTGAAGCTTTCTTT. Amino acid sequence: CASSLDVSPDTEAFF.

This clone was seen just once. The chain carries TRBV9 and TRBJ1-2; the D gene is possibly TRBD1 (5 bases). The CDR3 totals 14 residues. V lost 0 bases to trimming and J lost 4 bases, with 10 bases between them. Germline values: CDR1 SGDLS, CDR2 YYNGEE. The CDR3 sequence: CASSVATGGYGYTF. The CDR3 nucleotides are TGTGCCAGCAGCGTAGCTACAGGTGGCTATGGCTACACCTTC.

This rearrangement joins TRBV2 to TRBJ1-5, with D possibly being TRBD1 (5 bases). Deletions cut 2 bases from V and 2 bases from J, with 7 bases between. Germline assignment: CDR1 SNHLY and CDR2 FYNNEI. The CDR3 is made up of 14 amino acids. The CDR3 loop is CASSEQGGNQPQHF. The CDR3 nucleotides read TGTGCCAGCAGTGAACAGGGTGGCAATCAGCCCCAGCATTTT. Full variable domain (remainder filled in from reference TRBV2 and TRBJ1-5): EPEVTQTPSHQVTQMGQEVILRCVPISNHLYFYWYRQILGQKVEFLVSFYNNEISEKSEIFDDQFSVERPDGSNFTLKIRSTKLEDSAMYFCASSEQGGNQPQHFGDGTRLSIL.

The rearrangement links TRBV2 to TRBJ2-5; D possibly corresponds to TRBD2 (7 bases). The CDR3 is made up of 15 amino acids. V was cut by 8 bases and J by 4 bases, with 20 bases left in between. Germline CDR1 SNHLY, CDR2 FYNNEI. The CDR3 bases are TGTGCCAGCTCTAGGGGGGGGGCCAGAGGAGAGACCCAGTACTTC. Amino acids: CASSRGGARGETQYF.

This clone has only one observation. The chain combines TRBV27 with TRBJ1-1; 7 bases agree with TRBD1. Germline CDR1 reads MNHEY; CDR2 reads SMNVEV (reference sequence). The CDR3 loop spans 12 amino acids. Trimming at V came to 8 bases and at J to 6 bases, leaving 6 bases not matched to a gene. The CDR3 sequence: CASGGQTAEAFF. The CDR3 region has the DNA TGTGCCAGCGGGGGACAGACTGCTGAAGCTTTCTTT.

The V and J genes are TRBV6-5 and TRBJ1-1; possible D gene TRBD1, 6 bases. Trimming removed 6 bases at V and 6 bases at J, with 17 bases between. CDR3 length equals 14 residues. The germline gives CDR1 MNHEY, CDR2 SVGAGI. For the CDR3, the DNA is TGTGCCAGCAGGCCGACAGGATCTAGGTCTGAAGCTTTCTTT. Translation gives CASRPTGSRSEAFF.

The chain joins TRBV13 to TRBJ2-7, with D possibly matching TRBD1 (5 bases). The CDR3 length is 14 residues. Trimming stripped 0 bases from V and 4 bases from J, with 10 bases between. The germline V gene has CDR1 PRHDT and CDR2 FYEKMQ (reference sequence). This chain's CDR3 is CASSLGGESYEQYF. CDR3 bases: TGTGCCAGCAGCTTAGGAGGGGAATCTTACGAGCAGTACTTC.

V gene TRBV5-5 combines with J gene TRBJ2-2; TRBD2 matches at 11 bases. The CDR3 spans 15 residues. Germline V CDR1 and CDR2: SGHKS, YYEKEE (reference sequence). V lost 4 bases and J lost 8; bases outside the gene matches: 7. The CDR3 sequence is CASSHSGGARGELFF. CDR3 coding DNA: TGTGCCAGCAGCCATAGCGGGGGGGCCAGAGGGGAGCTGTTTTTT. Full variable domain (outside the CDR3, taken from reference TRBV5-5 and TRBJ2-2): DAGVTQSPTHLIKTRGQQVTLRCSPISGHKSVSWYQQVLGQGPQFIFQYYEKEERGRGNFPDRFSARQFPNYSSELNVNALLLGDSALYLCASSHSGGARGELFFGEGSRLTVL.

The chain carries TRBV2 and TRBJ1-3, with D possibly being TRBD1 (6 bases). V was clipped by 3 bases and J by 7 bases, with 13 bases between them. This CDR3 comprises 14 residues. CDR1 and CDR2 from the germline V gene are SNHLY and FYNNEI. In DNA, the CDR3 is TGTGCCAGCAGTGAGGGGGCCGTCCCGAACACCATATATTTT. Amino acids: CASSEGAVPNTIYF.

The rearrangement links TRBV9 to TRBJ2-2, with D perhaps TRBD2 (6 bases). Germline CDR1 reads SGDLS; CDR2 reads YYNGEE. The CDR3 extends over 15 amino acids. Trimming removed 2 bases from V and 0 bases from J, with 8 bases in between. The CDR3 here is CASSVRLANTGELFF. CDR3 DNA sequence: TGTGCCAGCAGCGTTCGACTAGCGAACACCGGGGAGCTGTTTTTT.

This clone was counted once. The chain is built from TRBV15 and TRBJ1-5; 7 bases agree with TRBD1. V lost 5 bases to trimming and J lost 0 bases; unmatched junction nucleotides: 10. Looked up from germline, CDR1 is LNHNV and CDR2 is YYDKDF (reference sequence). This CDR3 is built from 17 residues. Here the CDR3 reads CATSPLRGIFSNQPQHF. In DNA, the CDR3 is TGTGCCACCAGCCCTCTCAGGGGGATCTTTAGCAATCAGCCCCAGCATTTT.

In its sample, this clone was seen a few times. The rearrangement uses TRBV5-1 and TRBJ2-5, with D tentatively TRBD1 (6 bases). Trimming took 4 bases from V and 5 from J, leaving 18 bases between them. CDR3 length: 15 amino acids. Per the germline V gene, CDR1 is SGHRS and CDR2 is YFSETQ. CDR3 protein: CASSVDSPRGETQYF. The CDR3 DNA follows: TGCGCCAGCAGCGTGGACAGCCCTAGGGGCGAGACCCAGTACTTC.

This clone was counted between two and nine times. J is TRBJ2-2 and V is TRBV11-2, with 7 bases aligning to TRBD2. Germline V lookup: CDR1 SGHAT, CDR2 FQNNGV. V lost 3 bases, J lost 5 bases, and 6 bases stayed unmatched. The CDR3 runs to 15 residues. The CDR3 DNA follows: TGTGCCAGCAGCTTTGGCGGGAGTGAAACCGGGGAGCTGTTTTTT. Translated, it gives CASSFGGSETGELFF. The full variable domain, completed using reference TRBV11-2 and TRBJ2-2, is EAGVAQSPRYKIIEKRQSVAFWCNPISGHATLYWYQQILGQGPKLLIQFQNNGVVDDSQLPKDRFSAERLKGVDSTLKIQPAKLEDSAVYLCASSFGGSETGELFFGEGSRLTVL.

The CDR3 nucleotides read TGTGCCAGCAGCTTAAGGACTATCTACGAGCAGTACTTC. This gives the protein CASSLRTIYEQYF. The chain combines TRBV7-2 with TRBJ2-7; possible D gene TRBD2, 6 bases. The CDR3 runs to 13 residues. V shed 2 bases and J shed 3 bases, with 8 bases lying between them. CDR1 and CDR2 (germline): SGHTA, FQGNSA.

CDR3 amino acids: CASNYRQGAQYV. The CDR3 DNA follows: TGTGCCAGCAATTACCGACAGGGAGCGCAGTACGTC. The chain links TRBV6-6 to TRBJ2-7, with 7 positions matching TRBD1. Germline V gene data show CDR1 as MNHNY and CDR2 as SVGAGI (reference sequence). The CDR3 sequence is 12 residues long.

V usage is TRBV7-3 and J usage is TRBJ2-1, with 11 nucleotides matching TRBD2. Trimming cost V 2 bases and J 7 bases; bases outside gene matches: 10. The V gene's germline CDR1 is SGHTA and CDR2 FQGTGA. The CDR3 is 17 amino acids. In nucleotides, the CDR3 is TGTGCCAGCAGCTTACCCCCCTTAGCGGGAGGGAGGAATGAGCAGTTCTTC. This sequence encodes CASSLPPLAGGRNEQFF.

V gene TRBV19 combines with J gene TRBJ1-5; no definite D call. Per germline, CDR1 LNHDA and CDR2 SQIVND (reference sequence). V was clipped by 3 bases and J by 7 bases, with 13 bases between them. There are 14 residues in the CDR3. The CDR3 bases are TGTGCCAGTAGTATTAAGGGAGGGTGGCAGCCCCAGCATTTT. Its translation: CASSIKGGWQPQHF.

This chain joins TRBV7-2 and TRBJ2-7; 8 bases map to TRBD2. The germline gives CDR1 SGHTA, CDR2 FQGNSA. J was trimmed by 2 bases and V by 8 bases; bases with no gene match: 5. The CDR3 totals 13 residues. The CDR3: CASGGGSPYEQYF. The CDR3 DNA follows: TGTGCCAGCGGCGGGGGGTCACCCTACGAGCAGTACTTC.

CDR3 region: CASSLGQGATDTQYF. CDR3 DNA sequence: TGCGCCAGCAGCTTGGGACAGGGAGCCACAGATACGCAGTATTTT. This chain links TRBV5-1 with TRBJ2-3; TRBD1 matches 7 bases. Per germline, CDR1 SGHRS and CDR2 YFSETQ. The ends lost 0 bases at V and 2 bases at J; junction bases unmatched: 3. The CDR3 runs to 15 residues. Full variable domain (rest looked up from reference TRBV5-1 and TRBJ2-3): KAGVTQTPRYLIKTRGQQVTLSCSPISGHRSVSWYQQTPGQGLQFLFEYFSETQRNKGNFPGRFSGRQFSNSRSEMNVSTLELGDSALYLCASSLGQGATDTQYFGPGTRLTVL.